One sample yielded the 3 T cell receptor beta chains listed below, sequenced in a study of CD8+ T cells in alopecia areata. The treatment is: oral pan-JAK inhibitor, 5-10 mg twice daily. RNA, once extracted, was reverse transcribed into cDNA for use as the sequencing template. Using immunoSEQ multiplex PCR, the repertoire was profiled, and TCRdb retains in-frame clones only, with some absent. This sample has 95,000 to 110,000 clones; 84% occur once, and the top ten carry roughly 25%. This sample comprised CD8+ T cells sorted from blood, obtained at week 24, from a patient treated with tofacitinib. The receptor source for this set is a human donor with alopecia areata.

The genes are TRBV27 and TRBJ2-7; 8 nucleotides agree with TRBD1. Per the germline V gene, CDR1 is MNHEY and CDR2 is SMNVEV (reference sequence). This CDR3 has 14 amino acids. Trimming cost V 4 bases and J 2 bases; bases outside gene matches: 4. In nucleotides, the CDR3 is TGTGCCAGCAGTTCCCTACAGGGGGCCTACGAGCAGTACTTC. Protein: CASSSLQGAYEQYF.

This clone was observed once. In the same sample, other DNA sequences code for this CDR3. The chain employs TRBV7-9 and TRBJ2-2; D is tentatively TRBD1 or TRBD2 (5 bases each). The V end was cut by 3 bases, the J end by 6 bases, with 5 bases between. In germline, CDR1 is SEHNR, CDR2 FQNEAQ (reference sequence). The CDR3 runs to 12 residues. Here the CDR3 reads CASSLGAGELFF. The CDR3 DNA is TGTGCCAGCAGCTTGGGGGCCGGGGAGCTGTTTTTT.

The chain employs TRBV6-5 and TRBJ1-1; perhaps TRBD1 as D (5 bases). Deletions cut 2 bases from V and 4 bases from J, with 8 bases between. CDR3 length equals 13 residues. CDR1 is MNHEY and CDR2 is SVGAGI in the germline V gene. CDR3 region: CASSYAGTTEAFF. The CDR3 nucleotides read TGTGCCAGCAGTTACGCAGGGACCACTGAAGCTTTCTTT.